This TCR beta chain derives from a study of CD8 T cells in Susac syndrome. The CDR3 is 13 amino acids. V gave up 5 bases and J gave up 10 bases; unmatched junction bases: 8. Germline-derived CDR1 and CDR2 are SEHNR and FQNEAQ (reference sequence). The RNA input was roughly 0.5 to 1 ug, and it was reverse transcribed with random hexamers. TCRdb re-called the immunoSEQ multiplex PCR reads with MiXCR, one entry per CDR3 protein. The sample lists 95,000 to 150,000 distinct CDR3 sequences, roughly 95% seen once, with about 0.13% in the top ten. Recently defined diagnostic criteria classed the Susac syndrome patients as definite or probable.

Sequencing input: CD4+ T cells from PBMCs. V and J are TRBV7-9 and TRBJ2-1; 7 positions agree with TRBD2. The clonotype comes from a human donor with Susac syndrome. The DNA for the CDR3 is TGTGCCAGCAGCCTCCTAGCGGCTCAGGAGCAGTTCTTC. Its protein product is CASSLLAAQEQFF.